The clone carrying this T cell receptor (beta chain) turned up a few times. Its antigen is as yet unknown. The entry originates in a study of cytomegalovirus exposure and HLA in healthy donors. Study observations and caveats: Highest at DRB1 and lowest at HLA-C, TCR association rates differed among HLA loci in a later analysis.

13 Jbeta primers and 60 Vbeta primers were used for the PCR. Only in-frame clones appear in the TCRdb table, and some are missing; sequencing was by immunoSEQ multiplex PCR. The data hold some 90,000 clones, with around 77% observed a single time. Sequencing was done on a sample of PBMCs. This clonotype was obtained from a boy younger than 18 in good health and CMV-seronegative.

In nucleotides, the CDR3 is TGTGCCAGCAGGGAGGCCGAATTCCTCTCCTACAATGAGCAGTTCTTC. Amino acid sequence: CASREAEFLSYNEQFF. The chain joins TRBV2 to TRBJ2-1, with a tentative D call TRBD2 (5 bases). The germline V and J ends were trimmed by 6 bases and 0 bases, with 15 bases remaining between them. The CDR3 length is 16 residues. Germline lookup yields CDR1 SNHLY and CDR2 FYNNEI.